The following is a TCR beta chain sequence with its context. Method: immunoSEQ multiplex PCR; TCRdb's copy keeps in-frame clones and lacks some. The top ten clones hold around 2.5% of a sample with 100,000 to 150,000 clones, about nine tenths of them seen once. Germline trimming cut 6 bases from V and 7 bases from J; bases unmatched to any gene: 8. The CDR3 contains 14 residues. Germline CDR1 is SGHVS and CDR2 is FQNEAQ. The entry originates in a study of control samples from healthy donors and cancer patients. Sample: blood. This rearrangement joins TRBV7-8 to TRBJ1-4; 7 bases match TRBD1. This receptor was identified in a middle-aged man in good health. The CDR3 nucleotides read TGTGCCAGCAGTTCACAGGGGTGGGGTGAAAAACTGTTTTTT. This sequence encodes CASSSQGWGEKLFF.